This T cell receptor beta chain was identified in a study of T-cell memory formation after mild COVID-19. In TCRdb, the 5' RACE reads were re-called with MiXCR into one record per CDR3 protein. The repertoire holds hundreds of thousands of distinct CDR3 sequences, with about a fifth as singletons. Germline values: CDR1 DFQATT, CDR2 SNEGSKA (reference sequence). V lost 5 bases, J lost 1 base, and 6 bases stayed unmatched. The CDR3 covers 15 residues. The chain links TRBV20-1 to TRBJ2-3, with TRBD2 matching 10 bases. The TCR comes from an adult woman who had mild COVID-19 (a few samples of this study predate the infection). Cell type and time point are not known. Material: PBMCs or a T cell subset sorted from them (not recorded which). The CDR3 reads CSADAGTSGTDTQYF. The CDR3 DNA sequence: TGCAGTGCTGACGCCGGGACTAGCGGCACAGATACGCAGTATTTT.